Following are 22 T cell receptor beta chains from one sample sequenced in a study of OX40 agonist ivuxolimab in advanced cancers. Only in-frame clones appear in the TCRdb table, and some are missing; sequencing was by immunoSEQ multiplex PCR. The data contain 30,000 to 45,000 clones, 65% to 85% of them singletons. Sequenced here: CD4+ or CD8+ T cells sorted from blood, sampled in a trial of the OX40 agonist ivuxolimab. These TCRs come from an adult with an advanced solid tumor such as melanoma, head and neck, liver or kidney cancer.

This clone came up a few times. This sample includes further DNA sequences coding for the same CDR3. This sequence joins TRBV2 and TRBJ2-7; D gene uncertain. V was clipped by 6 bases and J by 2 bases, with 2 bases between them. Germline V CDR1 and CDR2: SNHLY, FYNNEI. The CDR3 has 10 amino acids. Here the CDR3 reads CASRAYEQYF. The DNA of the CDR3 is TGTGCCAGCAGGGCCTACGAGCAGTACTTC.

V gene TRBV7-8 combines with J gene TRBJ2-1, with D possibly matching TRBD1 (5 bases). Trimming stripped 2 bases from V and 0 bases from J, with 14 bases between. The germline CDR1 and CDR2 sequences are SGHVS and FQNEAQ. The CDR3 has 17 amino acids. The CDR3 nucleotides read TGTGCCAGCAGCTTACTCAGGGCGGCTATCTCCTACAATGAGCAGTTCTTC. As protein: CASSLLRAAISYNEQFF.

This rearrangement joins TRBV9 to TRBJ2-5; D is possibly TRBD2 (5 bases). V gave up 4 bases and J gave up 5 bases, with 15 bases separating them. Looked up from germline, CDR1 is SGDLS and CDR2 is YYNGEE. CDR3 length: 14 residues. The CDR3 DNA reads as TGTGCCAGCAGCTCGTCGGGGTCTGGGGAGACCCAGTACTTC. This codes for CASSSSGSGETQYF.

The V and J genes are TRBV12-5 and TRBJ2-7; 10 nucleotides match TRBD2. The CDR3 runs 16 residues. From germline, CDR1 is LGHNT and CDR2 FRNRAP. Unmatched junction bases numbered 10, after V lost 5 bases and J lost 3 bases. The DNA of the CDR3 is TGTGCTAGTGGTCCGGAAGGACTAGCGGAAAACTACGAGCAGTACTTC. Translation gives CASGPEGLAENYEQYF.

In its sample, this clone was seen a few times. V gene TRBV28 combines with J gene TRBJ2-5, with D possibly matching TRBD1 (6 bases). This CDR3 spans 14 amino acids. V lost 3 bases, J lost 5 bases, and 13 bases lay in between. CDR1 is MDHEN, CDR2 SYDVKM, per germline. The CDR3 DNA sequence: TGTGCCAGCAGTTTCCCCTATAGGGGGGAGACCCAGTACTTC. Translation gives CASSFPYRGETQYF.

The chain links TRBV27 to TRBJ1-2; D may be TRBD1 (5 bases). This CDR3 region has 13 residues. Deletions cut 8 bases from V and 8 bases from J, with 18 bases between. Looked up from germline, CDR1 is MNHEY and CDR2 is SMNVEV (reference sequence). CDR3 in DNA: TGTGCCAGCGGGACTCATTACTTGGGGGGCTACACCTTC. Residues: CASGTHYLGGYTF.

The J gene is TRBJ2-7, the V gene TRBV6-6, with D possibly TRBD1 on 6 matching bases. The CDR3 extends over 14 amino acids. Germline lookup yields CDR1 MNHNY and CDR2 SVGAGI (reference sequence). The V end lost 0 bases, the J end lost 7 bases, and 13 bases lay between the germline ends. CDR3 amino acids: CASSYSSQGNEQYF. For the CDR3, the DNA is TGTGCCAGCAGTTACTCAAGTCAGGGGAATGAGCAGTACTTC.

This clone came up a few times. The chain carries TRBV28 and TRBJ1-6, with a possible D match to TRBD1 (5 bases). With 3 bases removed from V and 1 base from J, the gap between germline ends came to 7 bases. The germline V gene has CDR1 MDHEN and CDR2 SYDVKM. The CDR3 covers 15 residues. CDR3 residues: CASSLRGSYNSPLHF. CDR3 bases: TGTGCCAGCAGTTTGAGGGGTTCCTATAATTCACCCCTCCACTTT. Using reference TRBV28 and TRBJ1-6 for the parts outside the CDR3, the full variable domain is DVKVTQSSRYLVKRTGEKVFLECVQDMDHENMFWYRQDPGLGLRLIYFSYDVKMKEKGDIPEGYSVSREKKERFSLILESASTNQTSMYLCASSLRGSYNSPLHFGNGTRLTVT.

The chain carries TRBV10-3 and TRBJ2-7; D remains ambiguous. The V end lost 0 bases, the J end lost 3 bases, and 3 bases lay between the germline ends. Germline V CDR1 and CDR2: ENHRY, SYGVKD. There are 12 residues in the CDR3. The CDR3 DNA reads TGTGCCATCAGTGAGTCTGGCTACGAGCAGTACTTC. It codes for CAISESGYEQYF.

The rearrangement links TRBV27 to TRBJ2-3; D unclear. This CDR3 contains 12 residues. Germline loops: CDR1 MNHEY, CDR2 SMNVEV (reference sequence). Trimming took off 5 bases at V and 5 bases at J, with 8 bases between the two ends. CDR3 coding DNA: TGTGCCAGCAGTCCCACGGGAGATACGCAGTATTTT. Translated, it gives CASSPTGDTQYF.

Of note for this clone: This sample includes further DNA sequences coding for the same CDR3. CDR3 bases: TGCGCCAGCAGCTCCCTCGGGGGAACTGAAGCTTTCTTT. This encodes CASSSLGGTEAFF. The rearrangement links TRBV5-1 to TRBJ1-1; maybe TRBD1 (5 bases). Germline V gives CDR1 SGHRS, CDR2 YFSETQ. V gave up 3 bases and J gave up 5 bases, with 11 bases separating them. The CDR3 sequence is 13 residues long.

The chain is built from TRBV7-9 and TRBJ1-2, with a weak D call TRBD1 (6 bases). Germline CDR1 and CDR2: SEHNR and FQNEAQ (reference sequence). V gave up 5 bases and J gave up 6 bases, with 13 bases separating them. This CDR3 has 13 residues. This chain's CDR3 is CASSPIGGDGYTF. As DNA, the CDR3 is TGTGCCAGCAGCCCCATAGGGGGGGATGGCTACACCTTC.

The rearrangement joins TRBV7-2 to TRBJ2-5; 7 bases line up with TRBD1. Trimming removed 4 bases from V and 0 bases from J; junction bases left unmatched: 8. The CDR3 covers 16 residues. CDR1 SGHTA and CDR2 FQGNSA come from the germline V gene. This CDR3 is CASSSPGQTYQETQYF. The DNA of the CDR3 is TGTGCCAGCAGCTCCCCGGGACAGACGTACCAAGAGACCCAGTACTTC.

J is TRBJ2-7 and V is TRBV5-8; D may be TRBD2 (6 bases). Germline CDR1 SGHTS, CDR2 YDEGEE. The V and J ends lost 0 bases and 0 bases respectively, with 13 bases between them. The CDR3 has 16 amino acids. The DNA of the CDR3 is TGTGCCAGCAGCTTGGCTAGAGCGGGTCCCTCCTACGAGCAGTACTTC. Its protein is CASSLARAGPSYEQYF.

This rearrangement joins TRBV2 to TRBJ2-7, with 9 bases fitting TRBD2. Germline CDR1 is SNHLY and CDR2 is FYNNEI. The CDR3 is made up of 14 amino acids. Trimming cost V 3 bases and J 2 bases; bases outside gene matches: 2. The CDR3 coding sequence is TGTGCCAGCAGTGAGATAGCGGGGGCCTACGAGCAGTACTTC. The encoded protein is CASSEIAGAYEQYF.

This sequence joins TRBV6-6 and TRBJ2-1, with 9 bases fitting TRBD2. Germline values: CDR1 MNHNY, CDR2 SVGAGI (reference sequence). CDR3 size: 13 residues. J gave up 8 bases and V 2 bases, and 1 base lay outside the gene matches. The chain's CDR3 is CASSYAGGDEQFF. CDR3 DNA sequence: TGTGCCAGCAGTTACGCGGGAGGGGATGAGCAGTTCTTC.

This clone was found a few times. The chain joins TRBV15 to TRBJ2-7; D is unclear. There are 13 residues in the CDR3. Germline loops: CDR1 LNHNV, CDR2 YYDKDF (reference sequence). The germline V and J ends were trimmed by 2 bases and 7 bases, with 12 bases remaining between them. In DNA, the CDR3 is TGTGCCACCAGCAGAACTGCCGGTGAAGAGCAGTACTTC. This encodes CATSRTAGEEQYF.

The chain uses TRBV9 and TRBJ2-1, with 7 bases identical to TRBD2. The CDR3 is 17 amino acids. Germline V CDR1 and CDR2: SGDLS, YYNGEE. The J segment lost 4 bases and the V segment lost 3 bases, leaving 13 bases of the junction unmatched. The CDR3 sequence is CASSDPRVGGRYNEQFF. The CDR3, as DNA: TGTGCCAGCAGCGATCCTCGGGTGGGAGGGCGTTACAATGAGCAGTTCTTC.

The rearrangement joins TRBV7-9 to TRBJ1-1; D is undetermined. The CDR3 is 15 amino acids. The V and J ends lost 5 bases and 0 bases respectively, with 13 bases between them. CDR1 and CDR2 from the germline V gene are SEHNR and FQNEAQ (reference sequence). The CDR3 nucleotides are TGTGCCAGCAGCGCCGACTCAGACTTGAACACTGAAGCTTTCTTT. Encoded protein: CASSADSDLNTEAFF.

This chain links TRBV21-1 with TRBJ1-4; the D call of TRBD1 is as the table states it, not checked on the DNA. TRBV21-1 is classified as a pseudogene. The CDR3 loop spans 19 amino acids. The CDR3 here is CASVTVSLGQGGSDEKLFF. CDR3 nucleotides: TGTGCCAGCGTAACCGTATCCTTGGGACAGGGTGGTTCTGATGAAAAACTGTTTTTT.

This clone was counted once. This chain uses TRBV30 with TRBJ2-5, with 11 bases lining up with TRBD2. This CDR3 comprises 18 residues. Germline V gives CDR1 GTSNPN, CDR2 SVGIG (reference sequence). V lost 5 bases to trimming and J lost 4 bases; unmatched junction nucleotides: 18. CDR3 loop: CAWSVRVAGGFLRETQYF. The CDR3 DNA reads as TGTGCCTGGTCGGTGAGAGTAGCGGGAGGGTTTTTGCGAGAGACCCAGTACTTC.

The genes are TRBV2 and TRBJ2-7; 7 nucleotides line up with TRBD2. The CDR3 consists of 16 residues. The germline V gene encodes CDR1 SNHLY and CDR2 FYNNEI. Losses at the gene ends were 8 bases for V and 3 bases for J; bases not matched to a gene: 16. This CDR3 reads CASSKLGAGENYEQYF. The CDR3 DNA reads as TGTGCCAGCTCAAAGTTAGGTGCGGGAGAAAACTACGAGCAGTACTTC. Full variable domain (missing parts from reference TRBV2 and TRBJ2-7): EPEVTQTPSHQVTQMGQEVILRCVPISNHLYFYWYRQILGQKVEFLVSFYNNEISEKSEIFDDQFSVERPDGSNFTLKIRSTKLEDSAMYFCASSKLGAGENYEQYFGPGTRLTVT.